The T cell receptor (beta chain) under discussion was sequenced for a study of cytomegalovirus exposure and HLA in healthy donors. The CDR3 consists of 14 residues. In germline, CDR1 is MDHEN, CDR2 SYDVKM. The study ran its PCR with 60 Vbeta and 13 Jbeta primers. Generated by immunoSEQ multiplex PCR, the TCRdb table keeps only in-frame clones and is missing some. The sample shows roughly 200,000 clones, roughly 80% of them seen only once. This chain joins TRBV28 and TRBJ2-5; a possible D gene is TRBD2 (5 bases). The J call may be in error: the DNA end matches TRBJ2-7 better. Sample: PBMCs. The sequence came from a middle-aged man in good health and CMV-seronegative. CDR3 region: CASTLAGGPHEQYF. Written as DNA, the CDR3 is TGTGCCAGCACTCTAGCTGGAGGACCCCACGAGCAGTACTTC.